Below, 19 T cell receptor beta chains from the same sample are listed, as sequenced in a study of siplizumab effects on memory and regulatory T cells. The data were produced by immunoSEQ multiplex PCR, yet TCRdb's version contains in-frame clones alone and is incomplete. The sample records some 100,000 clones, roughly nine tenths being singletons. Material for sequencing was Tregs sorted from blood. The receptor source for this set is a human donor in good health.

V is TRBV9 and J is TRBJ2-5; possibly TRBD2 for D (6 bases). This CDR3 has 15 amino acids. CDR1 SGDLS and CDR2 YYNGEE come from the germline V gene. With 3 bases removed from V and 5 bases from J, the gap between germline ends came to 17 bases. CDR3 bases: TGTGCCAGCAGCGCGGGGGTTCGACTGGGGGAGACCCAGTACTTC. It specifies CASSAGVRLGETQYF. Supplemented by reference TRBV9 and TRBJ2-5, the full variable domain reads DSGVTQTPKHLITATGQRVTLRCSPRSGDLSVYWYQQSLDQGLQFLIQYYNGEERAKGNILERFSAQQFPDLHSELNLSSLELGDSALYFCASSAGVRLGETQYFGPGTRLLVL.

The V gene is TRBV6-6, the J gene TRBJ2-3; D uncertain. Trimming took off 7 bases at V and 3 bases at J, with 14 bases between the two ends. The germline V gene encodes CDR1 MNHNY and CDR2 SVGAGI (reference sequence). This CDR3 is 14 amino acids long. The CDR3 DNA is TGTGCCAGCATTGAAAGAGTCATGACAGATACGCAGTATTTT. It codes for CASIERVMTDTQYF.

Only one count was recorded for this clone. The chain has TRBV6-5 and TRBJ1-2; the D is unclear. Per germline, CDR1 MNHEY and CDR2 SVGAGI. The length of the CDR3 is 14 residues. V shed 7 bases and J shed 2 bases, with 14 bases lying between them. The CDR3 sequence is CASNPGLRNYGYTF. DNA for the CDR3: TGTGCCAGCAACCCCGGGCTTCGGAACTATGGCTACACCTTC.

This clone was detected only once. The chain couples TRBV19 to TRBJ2-7; 14 bases align to TRBD2. The CDR3 runs to 15 residues. J was trimmed by 6 bases and V by 5 bases; bases with no gene match: 6. Germline assignment: CDR1 LNHDA and CDR2 SQIVND (reference sequence). CDR3 region: CASSPGLAGAGEQYF. In DNA form, the CDR3 reads TGTGCCAGTAGTCCGGGACTAGCGGGAGCTGGCGAGCAGTACTTC.

The CDR3 is CASTRGDPVFDEQFF. The DNA of the CDR3 is TGTGCCAGCACCCGGGGGGACCCCGTATTCGATGAGCAGTTCTTC. V is TRBV2 and J is TRBJ2-1; 7 nucleotides match TRBD2. CDR3 length: 15 residues. The germline V gene encodes CDR1 SNHLY and CDR2 FYNNEI. V gave up 7 bases and J gave up 8 bases; unmatched junction bases: 14.

This chain links TRBV5-1 with TRBJ2-7; D uncertain. Germline V CDR1 and CDR2: SGHRS, YFSETQ. This CDR3 region has 11 residues. V gave up 3 bases and J gave up 3 bases, with 4 bases separating them. The DNA of the CDR3 is TGCGCCAGCAGCTCGTACTACGAGCAGTACTTC. Amino acids: CASSSYYEQYF.

The chain's CDR3 is CASSAGQGAGNTIYF. CDR3 nucleotides: TGCGCCAGCAGCGCGGGACAGGGGGCTGGAAACACCATATATTTT. V is TRBV5-1 and J is TRBJ1-3; 11 bases match TRBD1. The V gene's germline CDR1 is SGHRS and CDR2 YFSETQ. The junction had 2 bases not matched to a gene; V was cut back by 4 bases and J by 2 bases. This CDR3 comprises 15 residues. The complete variable domain, with remaining parts taken from reference TRBV5-1 and TRBJ1-3, reads KAGVTQTPRYLIKTRGQQVTLSCSPISGHRSVSWYQQTPGQGLQFLFEYFSETQRNKGNFPGRFSGRQFSNSRSEMNVSTLELGDSALYLCASSAGQGAGNTIYFGEGSWLTVV.

This clone was seen once. The limits of the CDR3 on the DNA are not certain, so only TCRdb's listed CDR3 is given. The chain joins TRBV4-1 to TRBJ2-1; the listed D gene, TRBD2, was not tested against the DNA. The CDR3 spans 13 residues, counting both ends. Looked up from germline, CDR1 is MGHRA and CDR2 is YSYEKL. The CDR3 loop is CASSQVAGGSLFF.

The chain recombines TRBV6-1 with TRBJ2-7, with a possible D match to TRBD2 (5 bases). CDR3 length: 14 residues. Germline CDR1 reads MNHNS; CDR2 reads SASEGT. V lost 5 bases, J lost 0 bases, and 11 bases lay in between. CDR3 protein: CASSRTYGSYEQYF. The CDR3 DNA follows: TGTGCCAGCAGTCGGACTTACGGCTCCTACGAGCAGTACTTC.

The gene calls are TRBV7-6 and TRBJ2-7; the match to TRBD2 covers 9 bases. The V segment lost 5 bases and the J segment 6 bases; nucleotides outside the gene matches: 8. This CDR3 has 14 residues. The germline gives CDR1 SGHVS, CDR2 FNYEAQ. The CDR3 coding sequence is TGTGCCAGCAGCGAGCCGGGACTAGCCTCCGAGCAGTACTTC. This gives the protein CASSEPGLASEQYF.

The chain is built from TRBV10-3 and TRBJ2-7; no clear D. The CDR3 is 12 residues long. CDR1 is ENHRY and CDR2 is SYGVKD in the germline V gene. Trimming took off 8 bases at V and 2 bases at J, with 10 bases between the two ends. This CDR3 reads CAIAGAAYEQYF. CDR3 bases: TGTGCCATCGCAGGTGCCGCCTACGAGCAGTACTTC.

The chain recombines TRBV6-1 with TRBJ2-5; D is possibly TRBD2 (5 bases). Germline-derived CDR1 and CDR2 are MNHNS and SASEGT. The V end lost 8 bases, the J end lost 7 bases, and 14 bases lay between the germline ends. The CDR3 is 12 amino acids. The CDR3 DNA reads TGTGCCAGCCGAGGGAACCTGGGGACCCAGTACTTC. Its protein product is CASRGNLGTQYF.

The chain joins TRBV28 to TRBJ2-7, with 8 bases matching TRBD1. Germline assignment: CDR1 MDHEN and CDR2 SYDVKM. V shed 2 bases, J shed 0 bases, and the junction held 3 bases outside the gene matches. The CDR3 has 15 amino acids. As DNA, the CDR3 is TGTGCCAGCAGTTTAACAGGGACAGGCTCCTACGAGCAGTACTTC. Protein: CASSLTGTGSYEQYF.

V is TRBV18 and J is TRBJ2-7, with 11 bases aligning to TRBD2. The CDR3 spans 15 residues. V dropped 4 bases and J dropped 0; count of bases not matched to a gene: 2. CDR1 and CDR2 from the germline V gene are KGHSH and LQKENI. CDR3 in DNA: TGTGCCAGCTCACAGACTAGCGGGGTCTCCTACGAGCAGTACTTC. Protein: CASSQTSGVSYEQYF.

The V call is TRBV2, the J call TRBJ1-2; TRBD1 aligns across 7 bases. The CDR3 loop spans 14 amino acids. Germline CDR1 reads SNHLY; CDR2 reads FYNNEI. The J segment lost 8 bases and the V segment lost 0 bases, leaving 6 bases of the junction unmatched. The CDR3 DNA sequence: TGTGCCAGCAGTGAAGCAGGGGGCAGGTGGGGCTACACCTTC. Translation gives CASSEAGGRWGYTF.

The genes are TRBV5-1 and TRBJ2-4, with 8 bases that match TRBD1. V was clipped by 4 bases and J by 0 bases; unmatched bases: 6. From germline, CDR1 is SGHRS and CDR2 YFSETQ. The CDR3 spans 16 residues. CDR3 coding DNA: TGCGCCAGCAGCAACCCAGGGGGCCCAGCCAAAAACATTCAGTACTTC. Translating it yields CASSNPGGPAKNIQYF.

The V and J genes are TRBV6-5 and TRBJ2-1; TRBD2 agrees at 16 bases. J gave up 12 bases and V 5 bases, and 7 bases lay outside the gene matches. Looked up from germline, CDR1 is MNHEY and CDR2 is SVGAGI. This CDR3 comprises 15 residues. The CDR3 DNA sequence: TGTGCCAGCAGTCAAGGGACTAGCGGGAGGGCTTGGCAGTTCTTC. The encoded protein is CASSQGTSGRAWQFF.

The chain joins TRBV29-1 to TRBJ2-1, with 8 positions matching TRBD2. Per germline, CDR1 SQVTM and CDR2 ANQGSEA. V lost 8 bases and J lost 2; bases outside the gene matches: 8. The CDR3 is 14 residues long. In DNA, the CDR3 is TGCAGCTCCATGCGGGAGGTGGCCTACAATGAGCAGTTCTTC. This gives the protein CSSMREVAYNEQFF.

This rearrangement joins TRBV9 to TRBJ2-5; tentatively, D is TRBD2 (6 bases). Germline V gene sequence: CDR1 SGDLS, CDR2 YYNGEE. There are 15 residues in the CDR3. With 3 bases removed from V and 5 bases from J, the gap between germline ends came to 17 bases. In nucleotides, the CDR3 is TGTGCCAGCAGCGGGGGACTTGACAGTGCGGAGACCCAGTACTTC. This translates into CASSGGLDSAETQYF. Supplemented by reference TRBV9 and TRBJ2-5, the full variable domain reads DSGVTQTPKHLITATGQRVTLRCSPRSGDLSVYWYQQSLDQGLQFLIQYYNGEERAKGNILERFSAQQFPDLHSELNLSSLELGDSALYFCASSGGLDSAETQYFGPGTRLLVL.